This T cell receptor beta chain is from a study of shared clonotypes between healthy human individuals. The CDR3 has 12 amino acids. V lost 4 bases and J lost 6, with 5 bases in between. Germline assignment: CDR1 SGDLS and CDR2 YYNGEE. The method was immunoSEQ multiplex PCR; TCRdb's version includes in-frame clones alone and lacks a portion of them. This repertoire shows roughly 2 million clones, about 94% found once; its top ten account for roughly 0.13%. Sequenced material: naive CD4+ T cells sorted from blood. Documented subset: CD45RA+ positively selected. This receptor was taken from a man aged 18-30 years in good health. The chain uses TRBV9 and TRBJ1-6; D ambiguous. CDR3 amino acids: CASSIGNSPLHF. DNA of the CDR3: TGTGCCAGCAGCATCGGTAATTCACCCCTCCACTTT.